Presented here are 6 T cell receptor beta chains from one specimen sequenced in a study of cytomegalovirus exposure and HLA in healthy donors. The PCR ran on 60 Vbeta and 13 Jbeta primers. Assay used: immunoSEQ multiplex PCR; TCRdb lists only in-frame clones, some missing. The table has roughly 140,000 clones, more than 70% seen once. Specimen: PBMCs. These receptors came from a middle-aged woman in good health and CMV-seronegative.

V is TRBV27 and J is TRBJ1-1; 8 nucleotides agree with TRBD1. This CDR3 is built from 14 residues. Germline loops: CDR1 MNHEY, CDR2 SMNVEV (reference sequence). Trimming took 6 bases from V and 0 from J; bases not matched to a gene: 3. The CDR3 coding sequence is TGTGCCAGCAGCCGGACAGGGATGAACACTGAAGCTTTCTTT. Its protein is CASSRTGMNTEAFF.

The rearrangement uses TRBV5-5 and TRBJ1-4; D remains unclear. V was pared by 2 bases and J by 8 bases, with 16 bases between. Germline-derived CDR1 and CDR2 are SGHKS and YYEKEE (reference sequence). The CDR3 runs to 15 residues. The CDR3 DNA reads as TGTGCCAGCAGCTTCGACGGGTGGGTTAGGGAAAAACTGTTTTTT. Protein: CASSFDGWVREKLFF.

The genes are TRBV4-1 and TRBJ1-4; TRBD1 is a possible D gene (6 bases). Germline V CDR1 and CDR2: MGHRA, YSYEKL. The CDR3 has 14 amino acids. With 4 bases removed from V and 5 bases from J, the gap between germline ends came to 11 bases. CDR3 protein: CASSLGQRNEKLFF. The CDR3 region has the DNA TGCGCCAGCAGCCTTGGACAGAGAAATGAAAAACTGTTTTTT.

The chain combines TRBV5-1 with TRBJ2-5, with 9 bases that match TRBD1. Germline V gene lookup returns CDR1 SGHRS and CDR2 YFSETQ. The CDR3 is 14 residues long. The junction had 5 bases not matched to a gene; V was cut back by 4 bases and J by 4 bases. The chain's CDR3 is CASSATGGSETQYF. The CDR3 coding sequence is TGCGCCAGCAGCGCAACAGGGGGCTCAGAGACCCAGTACTTC.

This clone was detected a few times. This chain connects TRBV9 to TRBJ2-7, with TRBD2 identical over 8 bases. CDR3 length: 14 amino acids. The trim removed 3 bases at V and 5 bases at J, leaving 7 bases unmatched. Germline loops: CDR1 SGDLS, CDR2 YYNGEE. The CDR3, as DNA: TGTGCCAGCAGCGAGGCCGGGACTAGGAACGAGCAGTACTTC. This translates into CASSEAGTRNEQYF.

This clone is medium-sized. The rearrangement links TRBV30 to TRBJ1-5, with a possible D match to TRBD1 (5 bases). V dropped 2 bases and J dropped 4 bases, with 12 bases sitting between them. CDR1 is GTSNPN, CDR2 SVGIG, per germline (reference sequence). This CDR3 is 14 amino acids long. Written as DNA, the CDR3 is TGTGCCTGGAGTCCCAGGGTCTCTAATCAGCCCCAGCATTTT. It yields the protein CAWSPRVSNQPQHF.